Listed below are T cell receptor beta chains from one sample, sequenced in a study of OX40 agonist ivuxolimab in advanced cancers. Sequencing was performed with immunoSEQ multiplex PCR; in TCRdb, only in-frame clones are kept and a portion is missing. The table includes some 44,000 clones, 80% detected once. The material sequenced was CD4+ or CD8+ T cells sorted from blood, taken in a trial of the OX40 agonist ivuxolimab. Receptor source: an adult with an advanced solid tumor such as melanoma, head and neck, liver or kidney cancer. The CDR3 runs from the conserved cysteine through the conserved F or W. Fields, in order: J gene, clone size, D gene, V gene, CDR3 DNA, CDR3 protein. D genes are given only for firm matches. Expanded clones are given a class, and other clones once, few, many or no size at all.

TRBJ1-2 | . | TRBD1 | TRBV28 | TGTGCCAGCTCTCCGGGACAGGGAAGAGGCTACACCTTC | CASSPGQGRGYTF
TRBJ1-2 | . | . | TRBV10-3 | TGTGCCATCAGTGAGTCCGGGGGACGGTATGGCTACACCTTC | CAISESGGRYGYTF
TRBJ2-1 | . | . | TRBV15 | TGTGCCACCAGCAGAGATAAGGGTGAGCAGTTCTTC | CATSRDKGEQFF
TRBJ2-3 | . | TRBD1 | TRBV5-1 | TGCGCCAGCAGCTTGGCCAAGACAGGGGTCGGCGATACGCAGTATTTT | CASSLAKTGVGDTQYF
TRBJ2-3 | . | . | TRBV28 | TGTGCCAGCAGTTATAGAACAGATACGCAGTATTTT | CASSYRTDTQYF
TRBJ2-7 | . | . | TRBV27 | TGTGCCAGCAGTTCATCAGGGTTTATGGGCGGGCCGACCTACTTC | CASSSSGFMGGPTYF
TRBJ2-3 | . | . | TRBV12-1 | TGTGCCAGCAGCCCAAGCACAGATACGCAGTATTTT | CASSPSTDTQYF
TRBJ1-5 | . | TRBD1 | TRBV27 | TGTGCCAGCAGCCCGGACAGGGTAGGCAATCAGCCCCAGCATTTT | CASSPDRVGNQPQHF
TRBJ2-5 | . | TRBD2 | TRBV4-3 | TGCGCCAGCAGCCAAGCGGGGGGCCAAGAGACCCAGTACTTC | CASSQAGGQETQYF
TRBJ1-6 | . | TRBD1 | TRBV30 | TGTGCCTGGAGAGAACAGGGGGCTGGGACGGGACCCCTCCACTTT | CAWREQGAGTGPLHF
TRBJ1-5 | . | . | TRBV10-3 | TGTGCCATCAGTGAGGACAGTAACTTCAATCAGCCCCAGCATTTT | CAISEDSNFNQPQHF
TRBJ2-7 | . | TRBD2 | TRBV7-2 | TGTGCCAGCAGCTTAGGGACTAGCGGGAGGAATTACGAGCAGTACTTC | CASSLGTSGRNYEQYF
TRBJ2-5 | . | TRBD2 | TRBV29-1 | TGCAGCGTTAGGACTAGCGGGAGGGAGACCCAGTACTTC | CSVRTSGRETQYF
TRBJ1-1 | . | TRBD1 | TRBV5-4 | TGTGCCAGCAGCCAAGGACAGGGGGCGCCCATGAACACTGAAGCTTTCTTT | CASSQGQGAPMNTEAFF
TRBJ2-7 | . | TRBD2 | TRBV5-1 | TGCGCCAGCAGCTCTGCTAGCGGGAGCTCCCCGTACGAGCAGTACTTC | CASSSASGSSPYEQYF
TRBJ1-1 | . | . | TRBV5-1 | TGCGCCAGCAGCTTCCAACAGGCGAACACTGAAGCTTTCTTT | CASSFQQANTEAFF
TRBJ2-3 | . | TRBD2 | TRBV7-2 | TGTGCCAGCAGCTTACGGGAGGGCGCCGCAGATACGCAGTATTTT | CASSLREGAADTQYF
TRBJ2-1 | . | . | TRBV6-4 | TGTGCCAGCAGTGCCTCGTTGGGACCGACTCACAATGAGCAGTTCTTC | CASSASLGPTHNEQFF
TRBJ1-4 | . | TRBD1 | TRBV7-9 | TGTGCCAGCAGCTTAGCGCAGGGGGCTAATGAAAAACTGTTTTTT | CASSLAQGANEKLFF
TRBJ2-1 | once | . | TRBV27 | TGTGCCACCATTCGTGGGCGGCTTAGCTCCTACAATGAGCAGTTCTTC | CATIRGRLSSYNEQFF
TRBJ1-5 | . | TRBD1 | TRBV7-9 | TGTGCCAGCAGCTTAGCAGGGACAGGGGGCTGGGGCAATCAGCCCCAGCATTTT | CASSLAGTGGWGNQPQHF
TRBJ1-1 | . | TRBD1 | TRBV28 | TGTGCCAGCAGTAACCACGGGACAGGAGGGAGCACTGAAGCTTTCTTT | CASSNHGTGGSTEAFF
TRBJ2-7 | . | . | TRBV5-6 | TGTGCCAGCAGCTTCGAGAACGAGCAGTACTTC | CASSFENEQYF
TRBJ2-7 | . | TRBD2 | TRBV9 | TGTGCCAGCAGCGTAGGGACTAGCGGGACCCCTACCTACGAGCAGTACTTC | CASSVGTSGTPTYEQYF